The rows below give T cell receptor beta chains drawn from one sample of a study of CD8 T cells in Susac syndrome. TCRdb reprocessed the immunoSEQ multiplex PCR reads via MiXCR and lists one record per CDR3 protein. The table records 80,000 or so distinct CDR3 sequences, around 94% of them present only once. The sample comprised CD8+ T cells from PBMCs. The source of these receptors is a human donor in good health. CDR3s include the opening cysteine and the closing phenylalanine or tryptophan. D genes are given only for firm matches. Clone size is given for some rows only: seen once, a few or many times, or a class if the clone is expanded.

>16|TRBJ2-7|NA|TRBV27|NA
TGTGCCAGCAGTTTAACCCCCGGGGCAGGGTTTTTGGTGCAGTACTTC
CASSLTPGAGFLVQYF
>13|TRBJ2-7|NA|TRBV20-1|NA
TGCAGTGCGCTTCAGGCAGGGGCCTACGAGCAGTACTTC
CSALQAGAYEQYF
>14|TRBJ2-1|NA|TRBV5-1|NA
TGCGCCAGCAGCTTCAGGACCCGTTACAATGAGCAGTTCTTC
CASSFRTRYNEQFF
>15|TRBJ2-2|NA|TRBV4-2|TRBD2
TGTGCCAGCAGCCATGGCGGGAGCGGCACCGGGGAGCTGTTTTTT
CASSHGGSGTGELFF
>15|TRBJ1-5|NA|TRBV30|NA
TGTGCCTGGAGTAGGGGAACAGACAGCAATCAGCCCCAGCATTTT
CAWSRGTDSNQPQHF
>14|TRBJ2-1|NA|TRBV27|NA
TGTGCCAGCAGTATACACCCCTCCAGTTATGAGCAGTTCTTC
CASSIHPSSYEQFF
>14|TRBJ2-1|few|TRBV3-1|NA
TGTGCCAGCAGCCAAGAGGGGGATTACAATGAGCAGTTCTTC
CASSQEGDYNEQFF
>14|TRBJ1-2|NA|TRBV30|TRBD1
TGTGCCTGGGCTGAAAACAGGGACAGCTATGGCTACACCTTC
CAWAENRDSYGYTF
>13|TRBJ2-1|NA|TRBV28|NA
TGTGCCAGCAGTTTACAGGGGTACAATGAGCAGTTCTTC
CASSLQGYNEQFF
>14|TRBJ2-3|NA|TRBV28|NA
TGTGCCAGCAGTTCTCCCGGGACCGGGGATACGCAGTATTTT
CASSSPGTGDTQYF
>15|TRBJ2-5|few|TRBV7-9|TRBD2
TGTGCCAGCAGCTTACTAGCGGGAGACCAAGAGACCCAGTACTTC
CASSLLAGDQETQYF
>14|TRBJ2-1|NA|TRBV20-1|TRBD1
TGCAGTGCTAGAGATCGGGACAGGGGGAATGAGCAGTTCTTC
CSARDRDRGNEQFF
>15|TRBJ2-3|NA|TRBV11-2|TRBD2
TGTGCCAGCAGCGCGGGACTAGCGGTAACAGATACGCAGTATTTT
CASSAGLAVTDTQYF
>12|TRBJ2-3|NA|TRBV20-1|NA
TGCAGTGCTAGAGACGTGGGTCATACGCAGTATTTT
CSARDVGHTQYF
>17|TRBJ2-1|NA|TRBV12-3/TRBV12-4|TRBD1
TGTGCCAGCAGCCGCCTATGGGACAGGGAAGCCTACAATGAGCAGTTCTTC
CASSRLWDREAYNEQFF
>13|TRBJ1-1|NA|TRBV2|NA
TGTGCCAGCAGGATAGGGGTTAACACTGAAGCTTTCTTT
CASRIGVNTEAFF
>13|TRBJ2-7|once|TRBV27|NA
TGTGCCAGCAGCGCGGGCAGGACCTACGAGCAGTACTTC
CASSAGRTYEQYF
>16|TRBJ2-3|NA|TRBV13|NA
TGTGCCAGCAGCTTACGTGTAAGCGGGAGCACAGATACGCAGTATTTT
CASSLRVSGSTDTQYF
>15|TRBJ2-5|once|TRBV7-9|NA
TGTGCCAGCAGCTTAGGGACAGAATACCAAGAGACCCAGTACTTC
CASSLGTEYQETQYF
>14|TRBJ1-1|NA|TRBV14|TRBD1
TGTGCCAGCAGCCAAGGAACAGGGGGAAATGAAGCTTTCTTT
CASSQGTGGNEAFF
>14|TRBJ1-1|NA|TRBV10-3|NA
TGTGCCATCAGTGACGACAGCATGAACACTGAAGCTTTCTTT
CAISDDSMNTEAFF
>13|TRBJ1-1|NA|TRBV25-1|NA
TGTGCCAGCAGTGCCGGCGGGGAGGGTGAAGCTTTCTTT
CASSAGGEGEAFF
>15|TRBJ1-5|few|TRBV24-1|NA
TGTGCCACCAGTGATGGGGTCGGAGGGAATCAGCCCCAGCATTTT
CATSDGVGGNQPQHF
>13|TRBJ1-2|NA|TRBV2|NA
TGTGCTCCCACCGAAGCGGACAACTATGGCTACACCTTC
CAPTEADNYGYTF
>16|TRBJ2-3|NA|TRBV9|TRBD2
TGTGCCAGCAGCTCGGGACTAGCAGGGTCGGGGGATACGCAGTATTTT
CASSSGLAGSGDTQYF
>14|TRBJ1-1|NA|TRBV7-9|NA
TGTGCCAGTCGCGGCGAAGGGGGAAACACTGAAGCTTTCTTT
CASRGEGGNTEAFF
>14|TRBJ1-2|NA|TRBV20-1|NA
TGCAGTGCTAGAAAAAGGGGGACTACCTATGGCTACACCTTC
CSARKRGTTYGYTF
>13|TRBJ2-1|NA|TRBV28|NA
TGTGCCAGCAGTTTACTCCGCACGGGTGAGCAGTTCTTC
CASSLLRTGEQFF
>15|TRBJ1-2|NA|TRBV4-3|NA
TGCGCCAGCAGCTACCTCACAGGGCGGGGGAACGGCTACACCTTC
CASSYLTGRGNGYTF
>13|TRBJ2-7|once|TRBV20-1|TRBD1
TGCAGTGGCGGACAGGCAAGCGGCTACGAGCAGTACTTC
CSGGQASGYEQYF
>14|TRBJ2-1|NA|TRBV29-1|NA
TGCAGCGTTTCCGGGACCTGGGCCTCCCATGAGCAGTTCTTC
CSVSGTWASHEQFF
>13|TRBJ2-3|NA|TRBV9|NA
TGTGCCAGCAGCGTAGACCACTCTAGTACACAGTATTTT
CASSVDHSSTQYF
>15|TRBJ2-3|once|TRBV19|NA
TGTGCCAGTAGTCAACAGGGACGCCCCACAGATACGCAGTATTTT
CASSQQGRPTDTQYF
>14|TRBJ2-2|NA|TRBV5-4|NA
TGTGCCAGCAGCTTGGAGGGAGACACCGGGGAGCTGTTTTTT
CASSLEGDTGELFF
>18|TRBJ2-4|NA|TRBV28|TRBD2
TGTGCCAGCAGTCGGACTAGCGGGAGGGCTCTAGCCAAAAACATTCAGTACTTC
CASSRTSGRALAKNIQYF
>15|TRBJ2-1|once|TRBV12-3/TRBV12-4|TRBD2
TGTGCCAGCAGTTTCTCCGCGGGGGGCGTCGATGAGCAGTTCTTC
CASSFSAGGVDEQFF
>12|TRBJ1-3|NA|TRBV25-1|NA
TGTGCCAGCAGTGGAACTGGAAACACCATATATTTT
CASSGTGNTIYF
>12|TRBJ1-1|NA|TRBV27|NA
TGTGCCAGCAGTACAGGGTCCACTGAAGCTTTCTTT
CASSTGSTEAFF
>14|TRBJ1-6|NA|TRBV6-5|NA
TGTGCCAGCGCTGGGGGAGGTTATAATTCACCCCTCCACTTT
CASAGGGYNSPLHF
>18|TRBJ2-6|once|TRBV4-1|NA
TGCGCCAGCAGCCAAGTGGCCAGGGCGAGCTCTGGGGCCAACGTCCTGACTTTC
CASSQVARASSGANVLTF
>15|TRBJ1-6|once|TRBV9|NA
TGTGCCAGCAGCGTCGGAGGGGGAGGTAATTCACCCCTCCACTTT
CASSVGGGGNSPLHF
>16|TRBJ2-1|NA|TRBV29-1|NA
TGCAGCGTTGAAGACAGGGGCCGTACGCGTGGCAATGAGCAGTTCTTC
CSVEDRGRTRGNEQFF
>15|TRBJ1-5|NA|TRBV20-1|TRBD1
TGCAGTGCTAGAGCCAGGGGGCAGGGAAATCAGCCCCAGCATTTT
CSARARGQGNQPQHF
>12|TRBJ2-7|NA|TRBV20-1|NA
TGCAGTGCTAGAGAGGACGGCCACGAGCAGTACTTC
CSAREDGHEQYF
>17|TRBJ2-5|NA|TRBV15|TRBD2
TGTGCCACCAGCAAAAGCCTCCGACTAGCGGGGGAAGAGACCCAGTACTTC
CATSKSLRLAGEETQYF
>16|TRBJ1-5|NA|TRBV16|NA
TGTGCCAGCAGCCAGGCCCTTGGCAGGAGCAATCAGCCCCAGCATTTT
CASSQALGRSNQPQHF
>15|TRBJ1-2|NA|TRBV5-1|TRBD1
TGCGCCAGCAGCGAACCGGGACAGGGAAGGAATGGCTACACCTTC
CASSEPGQGRNGYTF
>13|TRBJ2-1|NA|TRBV5-1|TRBD1
TGCGCCAGCAAACAACAGGGGGCGGATGAGCAGTTCTTC
CASKQQGADEQFF
>15|TRBJ2-1|NA|TRBV15|NA
TGTGCCACCAGCAGAGTTAGTGACTCCTACAATGAGCAGTTCTTC
CATSRVSDSYNEQFF
>16|TRBJ1-2|NA|TRBV7-3|TRBD1
TGTGCCAGCAGCCCCCTCGGGACAGGTCTGGGTCAAGGCTACACCTTC
CASSPLGTGLGQGYTF
>17|TRBJ2-1|NA|TRBV7-3|TRBD2
TGTGCCAGCAGCTTGAGGGCTAGCGGGAGTTCCTACAATGAGCAGTTCTTC
CASSLRASGSSYNEQFF
>13|TRBJ2-1|once|TRBV9|NA
TGTGCCAGCGGGTCTCCGTCCTACAATGAGCAGTTCTTC
CASGSPSYNEQFF
>11|TRBJ2-1|NA|TRBV20-1|NA
TGCAGTGCTAGGAATAGCGGCTCCCAGTTCTTC
CSARNSGSQFF
>13|TRBJ1-4|NA|TRBV3-1|NA
TGTGCCAGCAGCGAACCAACTAATGAAAAACTGTTTTTT
CASSEPTNEKLFF
>13|TRBJ1-2|NA|TRBV6-5|NA
TGTGCCAGCAGTTATTTGCAGCACTATGGCTACACCTTC
CASSYLQHYGYTF
>13|TRBJ2-1|NA|TRBV9|NA
TGTGCCAGCAGCTCCCAAGCCTACAATGAGCAGTTCTTC
CASSSQAYNEQFF
>15|TRBJ2-1|NA|TRBV7-3|TRBD2
TGTGCCAGCAGCTTAGAAAGACTAGCTTCTAATGAGCAGTTCTTC
CASSLERLASNEQFF
>16|TRBJ2-3|NA|TRBV6-5|TRBD1
TGTGCCAGCAGTTACTCGTATACAGGGGGTACAGATACGCAGTATTTT
CASSYSYTGGTDTQYF
>14|TRBJ2-5|NA|TRBV6-5|NA
TGTGCCAGCAGTTACGGGGGAACCCAAGAGACCCAGTACTTC
CASSYGGTQETQYF